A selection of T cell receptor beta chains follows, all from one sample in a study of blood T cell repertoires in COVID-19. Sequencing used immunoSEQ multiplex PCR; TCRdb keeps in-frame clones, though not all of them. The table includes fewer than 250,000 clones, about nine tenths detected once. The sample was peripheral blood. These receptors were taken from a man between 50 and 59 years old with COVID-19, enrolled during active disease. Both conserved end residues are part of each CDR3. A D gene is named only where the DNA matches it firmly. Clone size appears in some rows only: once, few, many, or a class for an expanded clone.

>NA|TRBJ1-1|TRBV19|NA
TGTGCCAGTAGGACTCCAGAGAACACTGAAGCTTTCTTT
CASRTPENTEAFF
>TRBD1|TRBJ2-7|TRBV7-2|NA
TGTGCCAGCAGCGCCGGGACAGCTCCCTACGAGCAGTACTTC
CASSAGTAPYEQYF
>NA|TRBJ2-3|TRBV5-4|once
TGTGCCAGCAGCGATGGAGGGAGGTCAGATACGCAGTATTTT
CASSDGGRSDTQYF
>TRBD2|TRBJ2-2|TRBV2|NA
TGTGCCAGCAGTGGTCTGGGGGGGGCCGGGGAGCTGTTTTTT
CASSGLGGAGELFF
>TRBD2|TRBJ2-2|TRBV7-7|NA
TGTGCTAGCAGCCCGGGGACTAGCGGGAGAGGCGGGGAGCTGTTTTTT
CASSPGTSGRGGELFF
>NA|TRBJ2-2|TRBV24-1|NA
TGTGCCACCAGTGGAGTAAAGGGAGCGAACACCGGGGAGCTGTTTTTT
CATSGVKGANTGELFF
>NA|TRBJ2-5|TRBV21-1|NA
TGTGCCAGCAGCGAAAGGTGGTCAGGAGGTGAGACCCAGTACTTC
CASSERWSGGETQYF
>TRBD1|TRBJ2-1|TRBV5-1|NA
TGCGCCAGCAGCTTGGGGGACAGGGGGCAAGTCGGGCAGTTCTTC
CASSLGDRGQVGQFF
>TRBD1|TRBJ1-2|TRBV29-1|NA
TGCAGCGTTTCCACAGGGGGCATTGATGGCTACACCTTC
CSVSTGGIDGYTF
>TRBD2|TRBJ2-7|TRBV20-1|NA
TGCAGTGCTAGTAGTGGCCTAGCGGGAGTAGCCTACGAGCAGTACTTC
CSASSGLAGVAYEQYF
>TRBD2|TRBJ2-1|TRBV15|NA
TGTGCCACCAGCAGCTTACTAGCGGGAGTTTACAATGAGCAGTTCTTC
CATSSLLAGVYNEQFF
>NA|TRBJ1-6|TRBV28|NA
TGTGCCAGCAGAACCGGGACTGGAAATTCACCCCTCCACTTT
CASRTGTGNSPLHF
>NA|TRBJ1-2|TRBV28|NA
TGTGCCAGCAACCCGGGATCCATGGGCTACTATGGCTACACCTTC
CASNPGSMGYYGYTF
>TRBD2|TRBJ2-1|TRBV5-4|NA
TGTGCCAGCAGCTTGAGGGCTAGCGGGAGTGGCGATGAGCAGTTCTTC
CASSLRASGSGDEQFF
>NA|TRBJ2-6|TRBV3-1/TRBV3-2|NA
TGTGCCAGCAGCAGTTACAGCAACTCTGGGGCCAACGTCCTGACTTTC
CASSSYSNSGANVLTF
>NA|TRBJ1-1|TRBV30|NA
TGTGCCTGGAGTGTACGTCCAACCAGACGGGGTGCTGGTGAAGCTTTCTTT
CAWSVRPTRRGAGEAFF
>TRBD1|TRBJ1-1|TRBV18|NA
TGTGCCAGCTCACCCCGGGACAGTATGAACACTGAAGCTTTCTTT
CASSPRDSMNTEAFF
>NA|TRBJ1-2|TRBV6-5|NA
TGTGCCAGCAGTTTAAGGACAGCCTGGGATGGCTACACCTTC
CASSLRTAWDGYTF
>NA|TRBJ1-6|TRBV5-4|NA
TGTGCCAGCAGCTCAGGGTGGAATTCACCCCTCCACTTT
CASSSGWNSPLHF
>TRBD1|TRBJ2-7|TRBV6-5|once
TGTGCCAGCAGATCTGGACAGGGGGCGGCCTACGAGCAGTACTTC
CASRSGQGAAYEQYF
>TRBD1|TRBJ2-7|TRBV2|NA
TGTGCCAGCAGTGAAGATGTGACAGGGGTATACGAGCAGTACTTC
CASSEDVTGVYEQYF
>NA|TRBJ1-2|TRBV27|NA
TGTGCCAGCAGTCCGCAGCGCCCCTATGGCTACACCTTC
CASSPQRPYGYTF
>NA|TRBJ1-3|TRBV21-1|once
TGTGCCAGCAGAAGGGACAGGGAGGCCAACACCATATATTTT
CASRRDREANTIYF
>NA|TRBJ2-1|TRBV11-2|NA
TGTGCCAGCAGCTTACAGGGATCCTACAATGAGCAGTTCTTC
CASSLQGSYNEQFF
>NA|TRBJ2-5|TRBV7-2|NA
TGTGCCAGCAGCTTAGTTAGTCAAGAGACCCAGTACTTC
CASSLVSQETQYF
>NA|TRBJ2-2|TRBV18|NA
TGTGCCAGCTCACTAGCGACGAAGGCCGGGGAGCTGTTTTTT
CASSLATKAGELFF
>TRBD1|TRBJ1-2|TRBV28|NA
TGTGCCAGCCCGGGGACAGACGGTGGCTACACCTTC
CASPGTDGGYTF
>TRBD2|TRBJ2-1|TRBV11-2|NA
TGTGCCAGCAGCATCGGGACTAGCGGGAGCCATGAGCAGTTCTTC
CASSIGTSGSHEQFF
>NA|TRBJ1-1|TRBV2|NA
TGTGCCAGCAGAGGTGGGCAGGGAGAAGCTTTCTTT
CASRGGQGEAFF